This TCR beta chain is from a study of blood T cell repertoires in COVID-19. Study details: Collection of acute and convalescent COVID-19 samples took place in the United States, Italy and Spain.

Original processing methods: The authors estimated nucleated cell counts from reference gene primer amplification. Libraries were prepared by immunoSEQ multiplex PCR; TCRdb keeps only in-frame clonotypes and omits some of them. D and trimming were read from the DNA, whereas the V and J calls and clone size are those reported in that table. The table lists approximately 150,000 clones, 80% to 90% of them singletons, with roughly a tenth in the top ten. This receptor was obtained from a human donor in a cohort sampled during active COVID-19. Sequenced: peripheral blood.

CDR3 residues: CASSKGAGKGANQPQHF. Here the CDR3 DNA reads TGTGCCAGCAGCAAAGGCGCAGGCAAGGGGGCCAATCAGCCCCAGCATTTT. This rearrangement joins TRBV21-1 to TRBJ1-5; TRBD1 is taken as the D call from the table, unchecked against the DNA. TRBV21-1 is assigned pseudogene status. The CDR3 loop spans 17 amino acids.